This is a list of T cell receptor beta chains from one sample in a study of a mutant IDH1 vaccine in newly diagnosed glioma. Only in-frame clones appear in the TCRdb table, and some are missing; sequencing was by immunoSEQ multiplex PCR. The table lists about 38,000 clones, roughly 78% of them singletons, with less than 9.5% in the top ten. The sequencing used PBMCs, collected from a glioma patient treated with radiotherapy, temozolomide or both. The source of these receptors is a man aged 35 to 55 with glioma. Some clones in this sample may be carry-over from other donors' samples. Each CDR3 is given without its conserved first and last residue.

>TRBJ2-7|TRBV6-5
ASSYYTGADSAVQY
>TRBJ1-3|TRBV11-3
ASSLDPGNTIY
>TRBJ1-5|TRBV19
ASSSAGFQPQH
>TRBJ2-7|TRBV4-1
ASSQPRTSGGYEQY
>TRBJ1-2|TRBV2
ASSTGTDYGYT
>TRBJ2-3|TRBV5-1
ASSKDGVSTDTQY
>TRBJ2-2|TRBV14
ASSQGQGFSGELF
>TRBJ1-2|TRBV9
ASSVERGYGYT
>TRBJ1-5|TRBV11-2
ASSRGGYQPQH
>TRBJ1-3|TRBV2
ASSPYSGNTIY
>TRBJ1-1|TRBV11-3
ASSSTDSNTEAF
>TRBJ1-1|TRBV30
AWSKGQLNTEAF
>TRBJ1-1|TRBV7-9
ASSFPRRQGNTEAF
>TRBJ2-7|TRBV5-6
ASSTWTGFAEQY
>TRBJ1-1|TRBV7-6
ASSADRVRAEAF
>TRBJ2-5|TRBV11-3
ASSLGTQRQETQY
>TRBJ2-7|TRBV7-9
ASSLYQGPYEQY
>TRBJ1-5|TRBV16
ASSQSAEGNQPQH
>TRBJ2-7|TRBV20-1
SAEDAYEQY
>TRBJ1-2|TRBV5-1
ASSPTPSTGQGKSGYT
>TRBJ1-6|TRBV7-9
ASSFFSGRGHESPLH
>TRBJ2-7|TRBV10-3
AIKQGINEQY
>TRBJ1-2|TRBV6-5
ASSLGTASGYT
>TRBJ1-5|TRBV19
ASSIGGWRNNQPQH
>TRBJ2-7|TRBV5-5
ASSLETSSYEQY
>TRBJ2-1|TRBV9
ASSVVVGVNEQF
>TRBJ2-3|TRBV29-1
SAGGGRGPSTDTQY
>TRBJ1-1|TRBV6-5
ASSFSGTRDTEAF
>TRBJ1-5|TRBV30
AWGRVGDQPQH
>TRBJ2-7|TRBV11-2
ASSLGDRLKSYEQY
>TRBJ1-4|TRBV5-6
ASSFTGQGPSNEKLF
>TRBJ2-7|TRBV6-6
ASSPPPGTGSYEQY
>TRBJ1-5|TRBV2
ASRVDSFQPQH
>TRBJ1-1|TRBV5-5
ASSSQVNTEAF
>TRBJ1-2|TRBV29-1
SVEGTVGRINWGYT
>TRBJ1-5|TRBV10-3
AISEGQPNQPQH
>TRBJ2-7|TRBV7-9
ASSSFSGAEGEQY
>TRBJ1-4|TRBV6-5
ASSFSPGPGNEKLF
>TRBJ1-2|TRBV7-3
ASSLIGGLDGYT
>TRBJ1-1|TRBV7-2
ASSPRQGATLEAF
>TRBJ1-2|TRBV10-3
AISGDSDKWSYT
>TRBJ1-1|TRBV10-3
AISGTGGENTEAF
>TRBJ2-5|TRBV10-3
AVMGPPYQETQY
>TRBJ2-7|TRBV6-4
ASSDYSGDRDEQY
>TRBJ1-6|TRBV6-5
ASIRDGGVSSPLH
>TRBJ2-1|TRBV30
AWSRGPSNEQF
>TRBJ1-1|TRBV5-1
ASSIGQGNEAF
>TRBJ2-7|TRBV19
ASSPGPRREQY